A selection of T cell receptor beta chains follows, all from one sample in a study of OX40 agonist ivuxolimab in advanced cancers. Assay used: immunoSEQ multiplex PCR; TCRdb lists only in-frame clones, some missing. In the table there are tens of thousands of clones, roughly 80% of which are singletons. The source was CD4+ or CD8+ T cells sorted from blood, collected in a trial of the OX40 agonist ivuxolimab. These receptors all stem from an adult with an advanced solid tumor such as melanoma, head and neck, liver or kidney cancer. The CDR3 runs from the conserved cysteine through the conserved F or W. Fields, in order: CDR3 length, D gene, V gene, J gene, clone size, CDR3 DNA, CDR3 protein. D genes are given only for firm matches. Not every row has a clone size; where given, it reads once, few, many or a size class.

>16|TRBD1|TRBV5-4|TRBJ2-1|.
TGCGCCAGCAGCCAAACAGGGACAGTCTCCTACAATGAGCAGTTCTTC
CASSQTGTVSYNEQFF
>14|.|TRBV7-2|TRBJ2-7|few
TGTGCCAGCAGCTTTGGGCAAGCGACCTACGAGCAGTACTTC
CASSFGQATYEQYF
>14|TRBD2|TRBV6-1|TRBJ2-2|few
TGTGCCAGCAGTCTAGCGGGAGAGACCGGGGAGCTGTTTTTT
CASSLAGETGELFF
>16|TRBD2|TRBV4-2|TRBJ2-7|.
TGTGCCAGCAGCCAAGGAGGATTAGCGGGAGTACTCGAGCAGTACTTC
CASSQGGLAGVLEQYF
>16|.|TRBV7-9|TRBJ2-1|.
TGTGCCAGCAGCTTGAACGCTCTCCTGGTGGGGTATGAGCAGTTCTTC
CASSLNALLVGYEQFF
>13|TRBD2|TRBV29-1|TRBJ2-7|.
TGCAGCGTTTCAGCGGGGGGGTCCTACGAGCAGTACTTC
CSVSAGGSYEQYF
>15|.|TRBV21-1|TRBJ1-4|.
TGTGCCAGCAGCGGACGACAGGGCACTCCTCCAAAACTGTTTTTT
CASSGRQGTPPKLFF
>13|.|TRBV5-1|TRBJ2-2|.
TGCGCCAGCAGCTTGGCGGAGGCCGGGGAGCTGTTTTTT
CASSLAEAGELFF
>14|TRBD2|TRBV7-2|TRBJ2-2|.
TGTGCCAGCAGCTTCCTAGCGGGGGAGGGGGAGCTGTTTTTT
CASSFLAGEGELFF
>12|.|TRBV29-1|TRBJ2-5|.
TGCAGCGTTCGCGCAGGCGGGGAGACCCAGTACTTC
CSVRAGGETQYF
>16|TRBD1|TRBV5-1|TRBJ2-7|once
TGCGCCAGCAGCTTGGAAATAGGGACAGGGGGGAACGAGCAGTACTTC
CASSLEIGTGGNEQYF
>15|TRBD1|TRBV2|TRBJ2-1|.
TGTGCCAGCATCAAAGGACAGGGGGGTTTCAATGAGCAGTTCTTC
CASIKGQGGFNEQFF
>14|TRBD1|TRBV5-1|TRBJ1-1|.
TGCGCCAGCAGCAGCCGGACAGGGGTGACTGAAGCTTTCTTT
CASSSRTGVTEAFF
>15|TRBD2|TRBV2|TRBJ2-5|.
TGTGCCAGCACCAGAAGCGGGACTAGTGAAGAGACCCAGTACTTC
CASTRSGTSEETQYF
>13|TRBD1|TRBV30|TRBJ1-3|.
TGTGCCTGGAGTGTACAGGGGGCGGACACCATATATTTT
CAWSVQGADTIYF
>17|TRBD1|TRBV7-9|TRBJ2-1|.
TGTGCCAGCAGCAGGTACCGGGACCAGGGGGTTTACAATGAGCAGTTCTTC
CASSRYRDQGVYNEQFF
>16|TRBD1|TRBV7-3|TRBJ2-3|.
TGTGCCAGCAGCTTAGGTTCCAACAGGGGGGCAGATACGCAGTATTTT
CASSLGSNRGADTQYF
>17|TRBD2|TRBV29-1|TRBJ2-1|.
TGCAGCGTTGACGAGGGGAGAAGCGGGAGTTTCTACAATGAGCAGTTCTTC
CSVDEGRSGSFYNEQFF
>12|.|TRBV7-2|TRBJ2-7|.
TGTGCCAGCAGCTTAGGGGCCTACGAGCAGTACTTC
CASSLGAYEQYF
>14|.|TRBV11-2|TRBJ2-1|.
TGTGCCAGCAGCTTGACGAGCCCCTACAATGAGCAGTTCTTC
CASSLTSPYNEQFF
>17|TRBD2|TRBV2|TRBJ2-2|.
TGTGCCAGCAGTGATCCTGTAGCGGGAGGCGACACCGGGGAGCTGTTTTTT
CASSDPVAGGDTGELFF
>15|TRBD1|TRBV9|TRBJ2-5|few
TGTGCCAGCAGCGTTCGGACAGGGGGAGGGGAGACCCAGTACTTC
CASSVRTGGGETQYF
>15|.|TRBV14|TRBJ2-7|.
TGTGCCAGCAGCCAAGTTGATAACCCCTACGAGTGGGAGTACTTC
CASSQVDNPYEWEYF
>19|TRBD2|TRBV14|TRBJ2-1|few
TGTGCCAGCAGCCAACCAAATCGCCAGACTAGCGGGAGTAGAAATGAGCAGTTCTTC
CASSQPNRQTSGSRNEQFF
>13|.|TRBV7-9|TRBJ1-1|.
TGTGCCAGCAGCTTAACAAGCACCACTGAAGCTTTCTTT
CASSLTSTTEAFF
>14|.|TRBV7-9|TRBJ2-7|.
TGTGCCAGCAGCTTATCTGGGGTAACCTACGAGCAGTACTTC
CASSLSGVTYEQYF
>12|.|TRBV2|TRBJ2-2|.
TGTGCCGGGACCGTCAACACCGGGGAGCTGTTTTTT
CAGTVNTGELFF
>16|TRBD1|TRBV7-8|TRBJ2-5|.
TGTGCCAGCAGCCGCCGGACAGGGGGAGTCCAAGAGACCCAGTACTTC
CASSRRTGGVQETQYF
>15|TRBD1|TRBV19|TRBJ1-5|.
TGTGCCAGTAGTATAGATCAGACAGGGGGCCAGCCCCAGCATTTT
CASSIDQTGGQPQHF
>13|TRBD1|TRBV11-3|TRBJ1-1|.
TGTGCCAGCAGCTTGGACAGGGGCCCCGGTATTTTCTTT
CASSLDRGPGIFF
>18|.|TRBV14|TRBJ1-1|.
TGTGCCAGCAGCCAAGAGCAACTTGGGGGGGGCGCTTATACTGAAGCTTTCTTT
CASSQEQLGGGAYTEAFF